This T cell receptor (beta chain) comes out of a study of Graves' ophthalmopathy and Graves' hyperthyroidism. The CDR3 totals 15 residues. V lost 5 bases to trimming and J lost 6 bases; unmatched junction nucleotides: 12. Germline V gene data show CDR1 as MNHNS and CDR2 as SASEGT. TCR beta CDR3 amplification used RNA transcripts. In the first round, RT-PCR was carried out with HTBI primers, and a multiplex PCR formed the second round. TCRdb analysed the multiplex PCR reads with MiXCR anew, one entry per CDR3 protein. The table has some 350,000 distinct CDR3 sequences, approximately 17% seen once. Newly diagnosed, the hyperthyroidism patients had under 2 months' duration and were aged 18 to 65. Diagnosis used clinical symptoms, serum thyroxine, TRAb, thyroid ultrasound and orbital computed tomography.

The sequenced sample consisted of peripheral blood. The chain combines TRBV6-1 with TRBJ1-2; 7 nucleotides agree with TRBD1. This receptor was obtained from an adult woman with stable Graves' hyperthyroidism. This CDR3 reads CASSREKTGFNGYTF. CDR3 nucleotide sequence: TGTGCCAGCAGTCGTGAAAAGACAGGGTTTAATGGCTACACCTTC.